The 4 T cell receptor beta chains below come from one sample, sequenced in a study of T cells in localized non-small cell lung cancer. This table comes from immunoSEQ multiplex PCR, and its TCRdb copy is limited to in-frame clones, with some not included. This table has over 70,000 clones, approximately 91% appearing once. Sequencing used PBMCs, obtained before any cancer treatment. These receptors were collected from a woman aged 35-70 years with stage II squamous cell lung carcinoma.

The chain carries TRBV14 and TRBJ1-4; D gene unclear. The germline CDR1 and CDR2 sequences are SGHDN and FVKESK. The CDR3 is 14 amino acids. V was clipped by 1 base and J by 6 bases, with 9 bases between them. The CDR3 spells CASSQAVSYEKLFF. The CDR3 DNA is TGTGCCAGCAGCCAAGCCGTTAGTTATGAAAAACTGTTTTTT. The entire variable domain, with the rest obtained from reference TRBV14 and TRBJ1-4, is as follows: EAGVTQFPSHSVIEKGQTVTLRCDPISGHDNLYWYRRVMGKEIKFLLHFVKESKQDESGMPNNRFLAERTGGTYSTLKVQPAELEDSGVYFCASSQAVSYEKLFFGSGTQLSVL.

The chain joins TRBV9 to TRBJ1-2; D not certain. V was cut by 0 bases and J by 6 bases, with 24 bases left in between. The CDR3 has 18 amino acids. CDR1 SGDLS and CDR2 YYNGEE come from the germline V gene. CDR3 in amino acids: CASSVDPIGTVERHGYTF. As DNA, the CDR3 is TGTGCCAGCAGCGTAGATCCGATTGGTACAGTAGAACGGCATGGCTACACCTTC.

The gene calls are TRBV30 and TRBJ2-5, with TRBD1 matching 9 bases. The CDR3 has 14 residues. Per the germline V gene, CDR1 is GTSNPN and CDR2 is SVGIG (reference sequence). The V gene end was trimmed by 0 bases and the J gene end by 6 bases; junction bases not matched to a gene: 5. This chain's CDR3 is CAWSVVTGGQTQYF. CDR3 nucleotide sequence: TGTGCCTGGAGTGTAGTGACAGGGGGGCAGACCCAGTACTTC.

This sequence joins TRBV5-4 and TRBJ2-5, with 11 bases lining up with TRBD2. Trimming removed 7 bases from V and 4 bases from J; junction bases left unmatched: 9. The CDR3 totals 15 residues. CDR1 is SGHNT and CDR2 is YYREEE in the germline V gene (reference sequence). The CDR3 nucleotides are TGTGCCAGCGGTCGGACTAGCGGGTTGGGAGAGACCCAGTACTTC. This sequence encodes CASGRTSGLGETQYF.